This T cell receptor (beta chain) appears in the sequencing data of a study of T cells after yellow fever vaccination. Study in general: The SMART-Seq v4 Ultra Low Input method served to prepare the low-cell-number fractions.

Study-wide results and caveats: Reappearing after the booster were most of the clones from primary vaccination (96% CD4, about 87% CD8).

Turning to this clonotype: Its antigen is currently unknown.

It was through 5'RACE template switching that TCR cDNA was made, with a universal primer site and UMIs added. TCRdb used MiXCR to reprocess the 5' RACE reads, holding one entry per CDR3 protein. The data show some 400,000 distinct CDR3 sequences, roughly a sixth seen once. V lost 2 bases and J 6 bases, leaving 18 bases between the germline ends. The CDR3 is 16 amino acids. In germline, CDR1 is SGHAT, CDR2 FQNNGV. The receptor comes from a man aged 18-30 years who received the YFV17D yellow fever vaccine. This rearrangement joins TRBV11-2 to TRBJ2-3; TRBD2 is a possible D gene (6 bases). This material consisted of PBMCs, taken before the yellow fever booster vaccination. As DNA, the CDR3 is TGTGCCAGCAGCTTATTCAGGGACTCGCTCAAGGATACGCAGTATTTT. Encoded protein: CASSLFRDSLKDTQYF.